These 16 T cell receptor beta chains were all obtained from the same sample, sequenced in a study of identical twins (dated by TCRdb to about 2016). Library preparation employed 5' RACE. Sequencer: Illumina HiSeq 2000. TCRdb handled the public reads itself, with Q25 trimming in fastp and clone calling in MiXCR, and kept productive beta chains. Every entry covers one CDR3 protein and lists the most common genes and DNA from its rows. This sample comprises under 450,000 distinct CDR3 sequences, approximately 17% of them detected only once. Less than 15% of the sample is in the top ten clones. The sample taken for sequencing was naive T cells sorted from blood. Sample cell subset or site, as interpreted from the label and publication: cells isolated with a human naive T-cell isolation kit. Source of these receptors: a man aged 50-60 years in good health.

The genes are TRBV20-1 and TRBJ2-1, with a possible D match to TRBD2 (6 bases). The germline CDR1 and CDR2 sequences are DFQATT and SNEGSKA (reference sequence). Trimming took 4 bases from V and 0 from J, leaving 13 bases between them. The CDR3 has 15 amino acids. DNA of the CDR3: TGCAGTGCTATACCTAGCGTACGCTCCTACAATGAGCAGTTCTTC. It encodes CSAIPSVRSYNEQFF.

This clonotype has a handful of counts. The chain is built from TRBV24-1 and TRBJ2-1; D call uncertain. The V gene lost 7 bases and the J gene lost 5 bases, with 17 bases spanning the gap. The length of the CDR3 is 15 residues. Looked up from germline, CDR1 is KGHDR and CDR2 is SFDVKD. For the CDR3, the DNA is TGTGCCACCAGAGCAAAGATACTAAACAACAATGAGCAGTTCTTC. This codes for CATRAKILNNNEQFF.

V is TRBV9 and J is TRBJ2-6; no clear D gene. The CDR3 totals 18 residues. The germline V gene encodes CDR1 SGDLS and CDR2 YYNGEE. V dropped 0 bases and J dropped 0 bases, with 13 bases sitting between them. For the CDR3, the DNA is TGTGCCAGCAGCGTAGAGGTGAGACTGGTCTCTGGGGCCAACGTCCTGACTTTC. This translates into CASSVEVRLVSGANVLTF.

This clonotype was counted many times. The rearrangement joins TRBV10-2 to TRBJ1-2; D ambiguous. V was pared by 7 bases and J by 2 bases, with 14 bases between. The length of the CDR3 is 14 residues. Germline lookup yields CDR1 WSHSY and CDR2 SAAADI. CDR3 sequence: CASTTSPANYGYTF. As DNA, the CDR3 is TGCGCCAGCACAACATCTCCGGCCAACTATGGCTACACCTTC.

V usage is TRBV24-1 and J usage is TRBJ2-1; D not certain. The germline CDR1 and CDR2 sequences are KGHDR and SFDVKD. V was trimmed by 3 bases and J by 2 bases, leaving 10 bases between them. The CDR3 contains 15 residues. The chain's CDR3 is CATSDTTRTYNEQFF. As DNA, the CDR3 is TGTGCCACCAGTGATACGACACGTACCTACAATGAGCAGTTCTTC.

This clonotype was found a few times. The rearrangement joins TRBV4-3 to TRBJ1-1; tentatively, D is TRBD1 (5 bases). Germline CDR1 LGHNA, CDR2 YSLEER. The CDR3 has 13 amino acids. V was shortened by 2 bases and J by 5 bases, with 9 bases between the two germline ends. The CDR3 nucleotides are TGCGCCAGCAGCCAATCAGGGAATACTGAAGCTTTCTTT. Translation gives CASSQSGNTEAFF.

V usage is TRBV6-5 and J usage is TRBJ1-1; D remains unclear. The V end was cut by 0 bases, the J end by 5 bases, with 16 bases between. The CDR3 runs to 16 residues. The germline V gene encodes CDR1 MNHEY and CDR2 SVGAGI. For the CDR3, the DNA is TGTGCCAGCAGTTACTCGACGGGCAGTTTAGAAACTGAAGCTTTCTTT. Its translation is CASSYSTGSLETEAFF.

In this sample, this clonotype turned up many times. The gene calls are TRBV20-1 and TRBJ2-7, with 8 bases identical to TRBD1. J gave up 3 bases and V 3 bases, and 7 bases lay outside the gene matches. CDR1 is DFQATT and CDR2 is SNEGSKA in the germline V gene (reference sequence). CDR3 length equals 14 residues. CDR3 protein: CSARGTGTGYEQYF. CDR3 coding DNA: TGCAGTGCTAGGGGAACCGGGACAGGCTACGAGCAGTACTTC.

There are a few counts of this clonotype. The gene calls are TRBV25-1 and TRBJ1-1, with 8 bases aligning to TRBD1. From germline, CDR1 is MGHDK and CDR2 SYGVNS. The CDR3 loop spans 14 amino acids. J gave up 6 bases and V 6 bases, and 9 bases lay outside the gene matches. The CDR3 loop reads CASRETGVKAEAFF. Written as DNA, the CDR3 is TGTGCCAGCAGGGAGACAGGGGTGAAGGCTGAAGCTTTCTTT. The full variable domain, rest sourced from reference TRBV25-1 and TRBJ1-1, is EADIYQTPRYLVIGTGKKITLECSQTMGHDKMYWYQQDPGMELHLIHYSYGVNSTEKGDLSSESTVSRIRTEHFPLTLESARPSHTSQYLCASRETGVKAEAFFGQGTRLTVV.

This clonotype has a count of ten or more. The chain combines TRBV20-1 with TRBJ2-5; 7 bases map to TRBD2. From germline, CDR1 is DFQATT and CDR2 SNEGSKA (reference sequence). Trimming cost V 5 bases and J 2 bases; bases outside gene matches: 8. CDR3 length: 14 residues. CDR3 DNA sequence: TGCAGTGCTCCCCGGCTAGCGGTACAAGAGACCCAGTACTTC. Translation gives CSAPRLAVQETQYF.

The V gene is TRBV7-8, the J gene TRBJ2-7; no firm D call. Germline loops: CDR1 SGHVS, CDR2 FQNEAQ. This CDR3 spans 13 amino acids. The V end lost 7 bases, the J end lost 1 base, and 11 bases lay between the germline ends. The DNA for the CDR3 is TGTGCCAGCACTGGCACCCGTTCCTACGAGCAGTACTTC. It encodes CASTGTRSYEQYF.

The chain carries TRBV7-2 and TRBJ2-7; 8 nucleotides line up with TRBD1. CDR3 length equals 15 residues. V lost 2 bases, J lost 1 base, and 4 bases stayed unmatched. Looked up from germline, CDR1 is SGHTA and CDR2 is FQGNSA. CDR3 sequence: CASSLRGQDSYEQYF. Here the CDR3 DNA reads TGTGCCAGCAGCTTAAGGGGACAGGATTCCTACGAGCAGTACTTC.

This chain uses TRBV14 with TRBJ1-1; D gene unclear. The germline V gene has CDR1 SGHDN and CDR2 FVKESK. V lost 3 bases to trimming and J lost 3 bases, with 2 bases between them. The CDR3 runs 11 residues. CDR3 in DNA: TGTGCCAGCAGCCAGTACACTGAAGCTTTCTTT. Protein sequence: CASSQYTEAFF.

The J gene is TRBJ1-1, the V gene TRBV18; no firm D call. V was pared by 4 bases and J by 4 bases, with 7 bases between. The CDR3 is made up of 12 amino acids. Germline V lookup: CDR1 KGHSH, CDR2 LQKENI. For the CDR3, the DNA is TGTGCCAGCTCACAGAGAGGCACTGAAGCTTTCTTT. Translation gives CASSQRGTEAFF.

The chain joins TRBV6-1 to TRBJ1-5, with 7 positions matching TRBD1. V shed 6 bases and J 6 bases; nucleotides not matched to a gene: 11. Germline V CDR1 and CDR2: MNHNS, SASEGT. The CDR3 consists of 15 residues. The CDR3 nucleotides read TGTGCCAGCAGCCCAAGGGGGCAGGGATCTCAGCCCCAGCATTTT. Translation: CASSPRGQGSQPQHF.

This clonotype showed up just a few times. This rearrangement joins TRBV15 to TRBJ2-5; 8 bases are a match to TRBD2. J gave up 4 bases and V 3 bases, and 7 bases lay outside the gene matches. The CDR3 extends over 15 amino acids. Germline CDR1 is LNHNV and CDR2 is YYDKDF (reference sequence). The CDR3 loop is CATSRTGGPRETQYF. The DNA for the CDR3 is TGTGCCACCAGCAGGACGGGGGGGCCTAGAGAGACCCAGTACTTC.